These 28 T cell receptor beta chains were sequenced from one sample in a study of blood T cell repertoires in COVID-19. The method was immunoSEQ multiplex PCR; TCRdb's version includes in-frame clones alone and lacks a portion of them. This sample has 150,000 or so clones; approximately 90% occur once, and the top ten carry 2.4%. The sequenced sample consisted of peripheral blood. Receptors were obtained from a woman in her seventies with acute or convalescent COVID-19.

The rearrangement uses TRBV4-2 and TRBJ2-3; 9 nucleotides match TRBD2. The V segment lost 1 base and the J segment 14 bases; nucleotides outside the gene matches: 7. CDR1 and CDR2 (germline): LGHNA, YNFKEQ. The CDR3 is 13 amino acids. The CDR3 is CASSQGQRGARYF. The DNA of the CDR3 is TGTGCCAGCAGCCAAGGGCAGCGGGGGGCCCGGTATTTT.

This CDR3 is CASSLQGAGNQPQHF. The CDR3 DNA sequence: TGTGCCAGCAGTTTACAGGGCGCGGGGAATCAGCCCCAGCATTTT. The chain recombines TRBV27 with TRBJ1-5; D possibly corresponds to TRBD1 (5 bases). CDR3 size: 15 residues. The V gene lost 2 bases and the J gene lost 4 bases, with 12 bases spanning the gap. Per germline, CDR1 MNHEY and CDR2 SMNVEV (reference sequence).

The chain links TRBV3-1 (or the pseudogene TRBV3-2) to TRBJ2-1, with 9 nucleotides matching TRBD1. CDR1 is LGHDT and CDR2 is YNNKEL in the germline V gene (reference sequence). The V segment lost 0 bases and the J segment 7 bases; nucleotides outside the gene matches: 7. The CDR3 contains 16 residues. This CDR3 reads CASSQDRDRVVNEQFF. CDR3 in DNA: TGTGCCAGCAGCCAAGACCGGGACAGGGTGGTTAATGAGCAGTTCTTC.

The genes are TRBV5-1 and TRBJ2-3; D might be TRBD1 (6 bases). In germline, CDR1 is SGHRS, CDR2 YFSETQ. The germline V and J ends were trimmed by 4 bases and 3 bases, with 15 bases remaining between them. The CDR3 length is 15 residues. The CDR3 bases are TGCGCCAGCAGCCCCTCGGGGCAGGGGACAGATACGCAGTATTTT. Translated: CASSPSGQGTDTQYF.

There are a few counts of this clone. This chain joins TRBV21-1 and TRBJ1-4; no DNA check was done on the table's D call, TRBD1. TRBV21-1 is shown as a pseudogene. This CDR3 is built from 14 residues. The CDR3 DNA follows: TGTGCCAGCCTTAGGGGGCGCGGTAATGAAAAACTGTTTTTT. Translating gives CASLRGRGNEKLFF.

The chain links TRBV19 to TRBJ2-1; perhaps TRBD2 as D (5 bases). The CDR3 is made up of 15 amino acids. Trimming took off 6 bases at V and 0 bases at J, with 12 bases between the two ends. The V gene's germline CDR1 is LNHDA and CDR2 SQIVND (reference sequence). CDR3 amino acids: CASRLPGSSYNEQFF. Written as DNA, the CDR3 is TGTGCCAGTAGACTTCCGGGGAGCTCCTACAATGAGCAGTTCTTC.

The chain combines TRBV4-2 with TRBJ2-3; D possibly corresponds to TRBD2 (6 bases). From germline, CDR1 is LGHNA and CDR2 YNFKEQ. V was pared by 1 base and J by 0 bases, with 14 bases between. The CDR3 contains 17 residues. The CDR3: CASSQGVADTSTDTQYF. The CDR3 DNA follows: TGTGCCAGCAGCCAAGGGGTAGCGGACACTAGCACAGATACGCAGTATTTT.

The chain uses TRBV4-2 and TRBJ2-7; 12 bases align to TRBD1. Germline CDR1 is LGHNA and CDR2 is YNFKEQ. Losses at the gene ends were 5 bases for V and 3 bases for J; bases not matched to a gene: 5. This CDR3 is 15 amino acids long. The CDR3 region is CASSSGTGGDYEQYF. The CDR3 bases are TGTGCCAGCAGCTCCGGGACAGGGGGCGACTACGAGCAGTACTTC.

The chain joins TRBV9 to TRBJ1-6, with a weak D call TRBD1 (6 bases). The V end was cut by 3 bases, the J end by 7 bases, with 11 bases between. This CDR3 comprises 14 residues. CDR1 and CDR2 from the germline V gene are SGDLS and YYNGEE. CDR3 DNA: TGTGCCAGCAGCGCAGGGGTAGGGAATTCACCCCTCCACTTT. Its protein is CASSAGVGNSPLHF.

This sequence joins TRBV29-1 and TRBJ2-1, with D maybe TRBD2 (6 bases). The CDR3 is 12 residues long. CDR1 SQVTM and CDR2 ANQGSEA come from the germline V gene. Trimming pared 4 bases from V and 10 bases from J, leaving 14 bases between. The CDR3 loop is CSVGGERWEQFF. The DNA of the CDR3 is TGCAGCGTTGGGGGGGAGAGGTGGGAGCAGTTCTTC.

The V call is TRBV29-1, the J call TRBJ2-7, with a possible D match to TRBD2 (5 bases). V was cut by 7 bases and J by 7 bases, with 11 bases left in between. Germline-derived CDR1 and CDR2 are SQVTM and ANQGSEA. This CDR3 region has 10 residues. CDR3 DNA sequence: TGCAGCGGGGAGCAAGAGGAGCAGTACGTC. Protein: CSGEQEEQYV.

V is TRBV28 and J is TRBJ2-7, with D possibly TRBD1 on 6 matching bases. The germline V gene has CDR1 MDHEN and CDR2 SYDVKM. The CDR3 consists of 15 residues. The V end lost 4 bases, the J end lost 4 bases, and 17 bases lay between the germline ends. The CDR3 protein is CASSSPEQGDYEQYV. CDR3 nucleotide sequence: TGTGCCAGCAGTTCCCCAGAACAGGGAGATTACGAGCAGTACGTC.

The rearrangement joins TRBV19 to TRBJ1-2; no reliable D call. The germline CDR1 and CDR2 sequences are LNHDA and SQIVND (reference sequence). The CDR3 length is 16 residues. The ends were cut back, 5 bases at V and 2 bases at J, with 18 bases in the middle. CDR3 sequence (DNA): TGTGCCAGTAGTCCGTGGAGACGGATCTCCAACTATGGCTACACCTTC. Amino acids: CASSPWRRISNYGYTF.

This chain uses TRBV28 with TRBJ2-3; TRBD2 matches 7 bases. J gave up 1 base and V 2 bases, and 0 bases lay outside the gene matches. Germline CDR1 reads MDHEN; CDR2 reads SYDVKM. The CDR3 contains 14 residues. The CDR3 sequence is CASSLAGGTDTQYF. The CDR3 DNA reads as TGTGCCAGCAGTTTAGCGGGGGGCACAGATACGCAGTATTTT.

The genes are TRBV10-3 and TRBJ1-5; D is ambiguous. CDR1 ENHRY and CDR2 SYGVKD come from the germline V gene. The CDR3 has 14 residues. Trimming left V 0 bases short and J 4 bases short, with 7 bases between. In nucleotides, the CDR3 is TGTGCCATCAGTGAGTCGCCCCGGAATCAGCCCCAGCATTTT. This codes for CAISESPRNQPQHF.

DNA of the CDR3: TGTGCCAGCAGCCAACCAGGGAGCGGGGGTTACGAGCAGTACGTC. Translation: CASSQPGSGGYEQYV. V is TRBV28 and J is TRBJ2-7; TRBD2 agrees at 8 bases. This CDR3 comprises 15 residues. V lost 6 bases, J lost 4 bases, and 11 bases stayed unmatched. The germline V gene has CDR1 MDHEN and CDR2 SYDVKM.

J is TRBJ2-7 and V is TRBV15, with 7 bases that match TRBD2. Germline CDR1 and CDR2: LNHNV and YYDKDF (reference sequence). With V trimmed by 1 base and J by 6 bases, 9 bases remained unmatched. The CDR3 loop spans 15 amino acids. The CDR3 sequence: CATSRGAGDYPEQYF. CDR3 nucleotides: TGTGCCACCAGCAGAGGCGCGGGGGATTACCCCGAGCAGTACTTC. Using reference TRBV15 and TRBJ2-7 for the parts outside the CDR3, the full variable domain is DAMVIQNPRYQVTQFGKPVTLSCSQTLNHNVMYWYQQKSSQAPKLLFHYYDKDFNNEADTPDNFQSRRPNTSFCFLDIRSPGLGDTAMYLCATSRGAGDYPEQYFGPGTRLTVT.

The CDR3 DNA follows: TGTGCCATCAGAGACAGGGGACATACCTTCTCCTACGAGCAGTACTTC. Translating it yields CAIRDRGHTFSYEQYF. V usage is TRBV10-3 and J usage is TRBJ2-7; TRBD1 agrees at 8 bases. CDR3 length: 16 residues. The J segment lost 0 bases and the V segment lost 6 bases, leaving 10 bases of the junction unmatched. Germline lookup yields CDR1 ENHRY and CDR2 SYGVKD.

The chain joins TRBV5-1 to TRBJ2-3, with TRBD2 identical over 12 bases. Germline CDR1 SGHRS, CDR2 YFSETQ. The CDR3 loop spans 17 amino acids. J gave up 3 bases and V 3 bases, and 8 bases lay outside the gene matches. CDR3 sequence: CASSSTAGTSGTDTQYF. The CDR3 nucleotides read TGCGCCAGCAGCTCGACTGCCGGGACTAGCGGGACAGATACGCAGTATTTT.

This rearrangement joins TRBV27 to TRBJ2-7; 8 bases fit TRBD1. Germline values: CDR1 MNHEY, CDR2 SMNVEV (reference sequence). The CDR3 contains 10 residues. The junction had 0 bases not matched to a gene; V was cut back by 7 bases and J by 7 bases. Here the CDR3 DNA reads TGTGCCAGCAACAGGGGGGAGCAGTACGTC. It codes for CASNRGEQYV.

This chain joins TRBV2 and TRBJ2-4, with D possibly TRBD1 on 5 matching bases. The CDR3 sequence is 16 residues long. The V and J ends lost 4 bases and 0 bases respectively, with 13 bases between them. Germline lookup yields CDR1 SNHLY and CDR2 FYNNEI. Here the CDR3 DNA reads TGTGCCAGCAGTGCCATACGACAGCTAGCCAAAAACATTCAGTACTTC. This sequence encodes CASSAIRQLAKNIQYF.

The genes are TRBV2 and TRBJ1-3; no reliable D call. Trimming removed 4 bases at V and 0 bases at J, with 13 bases between. Looked up from germline, CDR1 is SNHLY and CDR2 is FYNNEI. This CDR3 is built from 16 residues. The CDR3 DNA follows: TGTGCCAGCAGTGCGTTTCAGAATCCCTCTGGAAACACCATATATTTT. It translates to CASSAFQNPSGNTIYF.

V gene TRBV7-8 combines with J gene TRBJ2-2; no definite D call. CDR3 size: 12 residues. Deletions cut 5 bases from V and 6 bases from J, with 7 bases between. The germline gives CDR1 SGHVS, CDR2 FQNEAQ. The CDR3 protein is CASSPPAGELFF. The CDR3 region has the DNA TGTGCCAGCAGCCCCCCTGCCGGGGAGCTGTTTTTT.

In its sample, this clone was seen once. The CDR3 DNA reads TGCAGTGCTAGTGAGGCTCGAACCACAGATACGCAGTATTTT. As protein: CSASEARTTDTQYF. This chain links TRBV20-1 with TRBJ2-3; D not resolved. The germline CDR1 and CDR2 sequences are DFQATT and SNEGSKA (reference sequence). Trimming pared 3 bases from V and 2 bases from J, leaving 12 bases between. This CDR3 comprises 14 residues.

The V gene is TRBV6-1, the J gene TRBJ2-3, with 11 nucleotides matching TRBD2. Germline CDR1 and CDR2: MNHNS and SASEGT. V lost 2 bases, J lost 3 bases, and 4 bases stayed unmatched. The CDR3 consists of 16 residues. The CDR3, as DNA: TGTGCCAGCAGTGAAAGACTAGCGGGGACGACAGATACGCAGTATTTT. This gives the protein CASSERLAGTTDTQYF.

This chain joins TRBV5-5 and TRBJ1-2; D might be TRBD1 (5 bases). Germline V gene sequence: CDR1 SGHKS, CDR2 YYEKEE (reference sequence). The CDR3 is 15 amino acids. Trimming pared 0 bases from V and 4 bases from J, leaving 13 bases between. This CDR3 reads CASSLVQDPAYGYTF. The DNA for the CDR3 is TGTGCCAGCAGCTTGGTACAGGATCCCGCCTATGGCTACACCTTC.

This chain joins TRBV2 and TRBJ1-4; a possible D gene is TRBD1 (5 bases). V lost 2 bases, J lost 0 bases, and 22 bases lay in between. The CDR3 consists of 20 residues. In germline, CDR1 is SNHLY, CDR2 FYNNEI. The CDR3 DNA is TGTGCCAGCAGTGAAATGGGGGGAGGGGTTGGACGATCAACTAATGAAAAACTGTTTTTT. Residues: CASSEMGGGVGRSTNEKLFF.

In this sample, this clone turned up a few times. CDR3 in amino acids: CASSNSSGNTIYF. The CDR3 DNA reads TGTGCCAGCTCTAACAGCTCTGGAAACACCATATATTTT. This chain links TRBV18 with TRBJ1-3; no clear D. The V gene's germline CDR1 is KGHSH and CDR2 LQKENI. The CDR3 sequence is 13 residues long. V was pared by 6 bases and J by 0 bases, with 6 bases between. The whole variable domain, filled in from reference TRBV18 and TRBJ1-3, reads NAGVMQNPRHLVRRRGQEARLRCSPMKGHSHVYWYRQLPEEGLKFMVYLQKENIIDESGMPKERFSAEFPKEGPSILRIQQVVRGDSAAYFCASSNSSGNTIYFGEGSWLTVV.